The TCR beta chain described here comes from a study of shared clonotypes between healthy human individuals. The CDR3 has 17 amino acids. The ends were cut back, 8 bases at V and 2 bases at J, with 21 bases in the middle. Germline CDR1 and CDR2: SEHNR and FQNEAQ (reference sequence). In replicate PCRs of sorted subsets, 150 to 200 ng DNA, tens of thousands of T cell genomes, was used. The assay was immunoSEQ multiplex PCR, and TCRdb's table has in-frame clones only and misses some. The sample has roughly 2.2 million clones; 85% to 95% are singletons. Sequences were obtained from naive CD4+ T cells from PBMCs. The sample's subset: CD45RA+ positively selected. The receptor comes from a man younger than 35 in good health. Some clones in this sample may be carry-over from other donors' samples. The J gene is TRBJ2-2, the V gene TRBV7-9; D is ambiguous. The CDR3 sequence: CASPPSGLVPNTGELFF. The CDR3, as DNA: TGTGCCAGCCCTCCCTCTGGTCTAGTTCCTAACACCGGGGAGCTGTTTTTT.